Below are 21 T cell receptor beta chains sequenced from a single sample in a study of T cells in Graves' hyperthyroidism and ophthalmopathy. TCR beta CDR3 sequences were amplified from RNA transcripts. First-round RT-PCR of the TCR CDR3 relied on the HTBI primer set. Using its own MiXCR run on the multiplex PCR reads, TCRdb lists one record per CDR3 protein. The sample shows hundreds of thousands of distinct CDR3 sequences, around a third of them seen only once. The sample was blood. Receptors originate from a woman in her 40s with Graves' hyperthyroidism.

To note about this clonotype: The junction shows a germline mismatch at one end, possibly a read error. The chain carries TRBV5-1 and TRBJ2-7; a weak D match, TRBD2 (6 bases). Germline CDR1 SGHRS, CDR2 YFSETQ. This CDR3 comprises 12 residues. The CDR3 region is CASSWGDSEQYF. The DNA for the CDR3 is TGTGCCAGCAGCTGGGGGGACTCCGAGCAGTACTTC.

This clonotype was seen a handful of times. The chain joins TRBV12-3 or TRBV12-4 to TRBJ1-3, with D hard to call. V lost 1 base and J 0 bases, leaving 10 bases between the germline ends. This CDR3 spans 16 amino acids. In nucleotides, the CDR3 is TGTGCCAGCAGTTTAGTAGGGCTTAACTCTGGAAACACCATATATTTT. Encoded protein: CASSLVGLNSGNTIYF.

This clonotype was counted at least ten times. CDR3 region: CASSAALRGQPQHF. The CDR3 DNA sequence: TGTGCCAGCAGCGCGGCGCTTCGTGGTCAGCCCCAGCATTTT. V usage is TRBV2 and J usage is TRBJ1-5; no clear D. Germline assignment: CDR1 SNHLY and CDR2 FYNNEI. V lost 6 bases, J lost 6 bases, and 15 bases lay in between. The CDR3 consists of 14 residues.

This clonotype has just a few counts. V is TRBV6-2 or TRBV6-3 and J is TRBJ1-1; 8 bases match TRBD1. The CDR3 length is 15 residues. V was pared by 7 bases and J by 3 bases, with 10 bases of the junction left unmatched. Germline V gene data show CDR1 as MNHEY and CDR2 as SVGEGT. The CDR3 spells CASNEDREQHTEAFF. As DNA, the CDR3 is TGTGCCAGCAACGAGGACAGGGAACAACACACTGAAGCTTTCTTT.

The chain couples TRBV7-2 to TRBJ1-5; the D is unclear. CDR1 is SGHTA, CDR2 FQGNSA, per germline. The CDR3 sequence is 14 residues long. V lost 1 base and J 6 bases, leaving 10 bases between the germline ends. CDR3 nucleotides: TGTGCCAGCAGCTTAGGACGGTGGGGTCAGCCCCAGCATTTT. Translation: CASSLGRWGQPQHF.

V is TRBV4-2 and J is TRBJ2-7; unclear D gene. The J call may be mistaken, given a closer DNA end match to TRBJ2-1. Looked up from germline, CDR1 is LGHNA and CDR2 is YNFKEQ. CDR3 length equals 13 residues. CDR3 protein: CASSQGNNGEQFF. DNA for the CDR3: TGTGCCAGCAGCCAAGGGAACAACGGTGAGCAGTTCTTC.

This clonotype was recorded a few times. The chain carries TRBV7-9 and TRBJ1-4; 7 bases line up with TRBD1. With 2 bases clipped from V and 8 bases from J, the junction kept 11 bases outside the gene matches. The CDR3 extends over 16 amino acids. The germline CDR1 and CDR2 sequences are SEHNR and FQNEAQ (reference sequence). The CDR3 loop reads CASSLMPRRGSEKLFF. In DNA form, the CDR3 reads TGTGCCAGCAGCTTAATGCCGCGCAGGGGGAGCGAAAAACTGTTTTTT.

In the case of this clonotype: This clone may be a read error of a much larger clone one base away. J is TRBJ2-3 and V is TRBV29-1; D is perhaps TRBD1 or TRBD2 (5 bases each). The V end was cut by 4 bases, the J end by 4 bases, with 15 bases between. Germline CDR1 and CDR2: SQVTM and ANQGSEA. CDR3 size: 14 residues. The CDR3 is CSVGDGAPADTQYF. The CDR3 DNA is TGCAGCGTTGGGGACGGGGCTCCGGCAGATACGCAGTATTTT.

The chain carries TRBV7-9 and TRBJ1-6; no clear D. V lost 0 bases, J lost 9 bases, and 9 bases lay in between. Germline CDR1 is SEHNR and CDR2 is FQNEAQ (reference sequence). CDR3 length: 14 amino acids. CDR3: CASSLAGRISPLHF. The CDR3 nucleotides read TGTGCCAGCAGCTTAGCCGGGAGAATTTCACCCCTCCACTTT. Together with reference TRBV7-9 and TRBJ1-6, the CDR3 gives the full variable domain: DTGVSQNPRHKITKRGQNVTFRCDPISEHNRLYWYRQTLGQGPEFLTYFQNEAQLEKSRLLSDRFSAERPKGSFSTLEIQRTEQGDSAMYLCASSLAGRISPLHFGNGTRLTVT.

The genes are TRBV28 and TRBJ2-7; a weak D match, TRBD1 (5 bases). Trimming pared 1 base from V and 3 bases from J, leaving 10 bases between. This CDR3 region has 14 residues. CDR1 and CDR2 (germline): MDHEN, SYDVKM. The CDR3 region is CASSLYRNLYEQYF. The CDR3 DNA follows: TGTGCCAGCAGTTTATACAGGAATCTCTACGAGCAGTACTTC. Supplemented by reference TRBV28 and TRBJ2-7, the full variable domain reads DVKVTQSSRYLVKRTGEKVFLECVQDMDHENMFWYRQDPGLGLRLIYFSYDVKMKEKGDIPEGYSVSREKKERFSLILESASTNQTSMYLCASSLYRNLYEQYFGPGTRLTVT.

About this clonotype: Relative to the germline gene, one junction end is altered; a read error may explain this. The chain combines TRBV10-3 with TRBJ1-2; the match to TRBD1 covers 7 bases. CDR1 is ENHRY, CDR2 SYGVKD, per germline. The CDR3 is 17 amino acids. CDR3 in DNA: TGTGCCAGCAGTTCTGCCTATACAGGGGATGCGCTGAAGGGCTACACCTTC. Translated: CASSSAYTGDALKGYTF.

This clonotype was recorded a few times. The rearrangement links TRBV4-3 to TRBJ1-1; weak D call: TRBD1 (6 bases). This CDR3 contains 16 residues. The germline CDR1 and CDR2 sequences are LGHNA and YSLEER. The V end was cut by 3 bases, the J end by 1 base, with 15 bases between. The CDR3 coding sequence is TGCGCCAGCAGCCAGGGGGTTCAGGGGTCGAACACTGAAGCTTTCTTT. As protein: CASSQGVQGSNTEAFF.

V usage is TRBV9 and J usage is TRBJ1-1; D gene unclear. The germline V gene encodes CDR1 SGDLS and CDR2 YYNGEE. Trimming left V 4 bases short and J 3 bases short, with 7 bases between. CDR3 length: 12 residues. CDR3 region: CASSIGDTEAFF. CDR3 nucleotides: TGTGCCAGCAGCATCGGGGACACTGAAGCTTTCTTT.

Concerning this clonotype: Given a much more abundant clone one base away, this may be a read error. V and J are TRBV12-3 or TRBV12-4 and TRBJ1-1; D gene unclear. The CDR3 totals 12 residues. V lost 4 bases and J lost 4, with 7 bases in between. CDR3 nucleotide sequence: TGTGCCAGCAGTTCGGAGACCACTGAAGCTTTCTTT. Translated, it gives CASSSETTEAFF.

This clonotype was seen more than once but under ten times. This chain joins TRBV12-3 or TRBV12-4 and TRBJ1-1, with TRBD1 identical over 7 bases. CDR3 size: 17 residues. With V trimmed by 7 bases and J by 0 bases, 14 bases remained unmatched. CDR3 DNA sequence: TGTGCCAGCACCATACAGGGGTTCTTTGGAATGAACACTGAAGCTTTCTTT. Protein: CASTIQGFFGMNTEAFF.

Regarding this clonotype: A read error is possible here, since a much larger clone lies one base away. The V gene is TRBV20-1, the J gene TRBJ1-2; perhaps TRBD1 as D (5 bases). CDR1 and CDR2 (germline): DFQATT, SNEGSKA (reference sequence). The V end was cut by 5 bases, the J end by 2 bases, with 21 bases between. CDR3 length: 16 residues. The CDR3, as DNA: TGCAGTGCTGGTAAGGGATTACAGGCCTCGAACTATGGCTACACCTTC. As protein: CSAGKGLQASNYGYTF.

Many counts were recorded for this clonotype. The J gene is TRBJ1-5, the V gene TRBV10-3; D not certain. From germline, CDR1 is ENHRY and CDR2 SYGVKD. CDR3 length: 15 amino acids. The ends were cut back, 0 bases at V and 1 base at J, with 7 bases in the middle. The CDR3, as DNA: TGTGCCATCAGTGAGTCGGCAGGAAGCAATCAGCCCCAGCATTTT. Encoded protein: CAISESAGSNQPQHF.

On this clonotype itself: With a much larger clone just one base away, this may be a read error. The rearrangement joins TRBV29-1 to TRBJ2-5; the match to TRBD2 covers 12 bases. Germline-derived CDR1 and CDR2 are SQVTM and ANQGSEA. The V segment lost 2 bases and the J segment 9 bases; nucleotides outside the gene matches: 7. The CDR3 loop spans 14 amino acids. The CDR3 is CSVELAGGPEAQYF. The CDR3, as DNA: TGCAGCGTTGAACTAGCGGGAGGGCCTGAGGCCCAGTACTTC.

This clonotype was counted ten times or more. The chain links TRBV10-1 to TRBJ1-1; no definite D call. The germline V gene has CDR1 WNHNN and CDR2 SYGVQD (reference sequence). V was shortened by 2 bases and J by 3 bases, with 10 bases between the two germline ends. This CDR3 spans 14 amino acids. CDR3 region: CASSEEGMDTEAFF. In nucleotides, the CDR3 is TGCGCCAGCAGTGAGGAGGGTATGGACACTGAAGCTTTCTTT.

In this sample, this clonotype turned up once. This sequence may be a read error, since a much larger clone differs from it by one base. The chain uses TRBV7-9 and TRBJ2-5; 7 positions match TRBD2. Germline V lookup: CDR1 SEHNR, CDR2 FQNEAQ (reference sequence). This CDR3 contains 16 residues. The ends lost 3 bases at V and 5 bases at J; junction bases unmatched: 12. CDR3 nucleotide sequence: TGTGCCAGCAGCTTTGTTAACTGGGAGGGCAGTGAGACCCAGTACTTC. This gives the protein CASSFVNWEGSETQYF. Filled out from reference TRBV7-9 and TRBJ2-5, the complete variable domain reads DTGVSQNPRHKITKRGQNVTFRCDPISEHNRLYWYRQTLGQGPEFLTYFQNEAQLEKSRLLSDRFSAERPKGSFSTLEIQRTEQGDSAMYLCASSFVNWEGSETQYFGPGTRLLVL.

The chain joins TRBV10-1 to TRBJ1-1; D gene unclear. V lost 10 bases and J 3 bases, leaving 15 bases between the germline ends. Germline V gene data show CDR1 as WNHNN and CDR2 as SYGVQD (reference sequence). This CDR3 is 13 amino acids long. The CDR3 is CATRNERDTEAFF. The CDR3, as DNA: TGCGCCACCAGAAATGAGAGGGACACTGAAGCTTTCTTT.